The clone carrying this T cell receptor beta chain was detected ten times or more. Its antigen remains unidentified. The data were obtained in a study of glioma-infiltrating T cells. The CDR3 has 15 amino acids. CDR1 and CDR2 (germline): MNHNS, SASEGT. V gave up 5 bases and J gave up 7 bases; unmatched junction bases: 11. General observations from the study: Only very few CDR3 sequences appeared in both tissue and blood. Gliomas, especially low-grade, showed above-expected tissue-blood divergence; non-neoplastic patients showed below.

TCR alpha and beta CDR3 regions were amplified from RNA using iRepertoire nested multiplex PCR. One-step reverse transcription and amplification started from roughly 100-400 ng of tissue mRNA or PBMC total RNA. TCRdb re-called the multiplex PCR reads with MiXCR, one entry per CDR3 protein. The sample has about 210,000 distinct CDR3 sequences, around 32% seen once. The source of this sequence is a human donor with low-grade glioma or glioblastoma, undergoing nonglioma brain surgery, or in good health (not recorded which). Sequencing input: glioma tissue, nonneoplastic brain tissue, or PBMCs (not recorded which). The chain has TRBV6-1 and TRBJ2-5; 9 bases match TRBD2. For the CDR3, the DNA is TGTGCCAGCAGTTGGATTAGCGGGAGCGGGGCGACCCAGTACTTC. Protein: CASSWISGSGATQYF.